These 18 T cell receptor beta chains originate from one sample sequenced in a study of Graves' ophthalmopathy and Graves' hyperthyroidism. Amplification of TCR beta CDR3 regions used RNA transcripts. RT-PCR was first run with HTBI primers, then multiplex PCR in a second round. TCRdb passed the multiplex PCR reads through MiXCR, listing each CDR3 protein once. The sample yields around 520,000 distinct CDR3 sequences, less than 40% seen once. The sample was peripheral blood or thyroid tissue (not recorded which). Source of these receptors: an adult man with Graves' hyperthyroidism.

The CDR3: CASSLTGGGRYEQYF. Here the CDR3 DNA reads TGTGCCAGCAGCCTCACAGGGGGCGGACGTTACGAGCAGTACTTC. This chain connects TRBV12-3 or TRBV12-4 to TRBJ2-7; 9 nucleotides agree with TRBD1. The J segment lost 4 bases and the V segment lost 6 bases, leaving 10 bases of the junction unmatched. This CDR3 contains 15 residues.

The chain uses TRBV12-5 and TRBJ1-1; no clear D. V dropped 0 bases and J dropped 1 base, with 6 bases sitting between them. Germline values: CDR1 LGHNT, CDR2 FRNRAP. The CDR3 runs to 14 residues. This CDR3 reads CASGLVGENTEAFF. The CDR3 nucleotides are TGTGCTAGTGGTTTGGTCGGGGAGAACACTGAAGCTTTCTTT.

This clonotype has more than one count but fewer than ten. The chain is built from TRBV5-1 and TRBJ1-2, with 12 bases identical to TRBD1. Germline CDR1 SGHRS, CDR2 YFSETQ. The J segment lost 8 bases and the V segment lost 2 bases, leaving 10 bases of the junction unmatched. The CDR3 is 16 amino acids. CDR3 coding DNA: TGCGCCAGCAGCTTATTCCCACCGGGACAGGGGGCCGGCTACACCTTC. Translated: CASSLFPPGQGAGYTF.

A remark on this clonotype: Possible read error: a much larger clone is one base away. This chain links TRBV7-9 with TRBJ1-1, with 8 bases aligning to TRBD1. The junction had 10 bases not matched to a gene; V was cut back by 9 bases and J by 4 bases. The germline V gene encodes CDR1 SEHNR and CDR2 FQNEAQ (reference sequence). The CDR3 loop spans 14 amino acids. CDR3 loop: CASSPVRGLTEAFF. The CDR3 DNA follows: TGTGCCAGTAGCCCCGTCAGGGGGCTCACTGAAGCTTTCTTT. Based on the CDR3 plus reference TRBV7-9 and TRBJ1-1, the full variable domain is DTGVSQNPRHKITKRGQNVTFRCDPISEHNRLYWYRQTLGQGPEFLTYFQNEAQLEKSRLLSDRFSAERPKGSFSTLEIQRTEQGDSAMYLCASSPVRGLTEAFFGQGTRLTVV.

As concerns this clonotype: Its ends do not fully match the called genes, so a read error is possible. CDR3 bases: TGTGCCGGCAGCGTAGGTTATTCGGGTGGCTACACCTTC. Residues: CAGSVGYSGGYTF. The rearrangement joins TRBV9 to TRBJ1-2; D unclear. The germline V gene has CDR1 SGDLS and CDR2 YYNGEE. The CDR3 is made up of 13 amino acids.

This clonotype has a handful of counts. The chain joins TRBV6-5 to TRBJ1-1; D uncertain. CDR3 size: 17 residues. V shed 0 bases and J shed 3 bases, with 17 bases lying between them. The germline gives CDR1 MNHEY, CDR2 SVGAGI. In nucleotides, the CDR3 is TGTGCCAGCAGTTACTCGTTCGTTCAGGTCTTCGACACTGAAGCTTTCTTT. Its translation: CASSYSFVQVFDTEAFF.

This clonotype was counted between two and nine times. The chain combines TRBV2 with TRBJ2-6; TRBD1 matches 7 bases. This CDR3 comprises 16 residues. Germline-derived CDR1 and CDR2 are SNHLY and FYNNEI. The V gene end was trimmed by 5 bases and the J gene end by 4 bases; junction bases not matched to a gene: 8. This CDR3 reads CASSFEGAHGANVLTF. The CDR3 DNA sequence: TGTGCCAGCAGTTTTGAGGGGGCGCACGGGGCCAACGTCCTGACTTTC.

This rearrangement joins TRBV20-1 to TRBJ2-5; 8 positions agree with TRBD1. CDR3 size: 15 residues. Germline CDR1 and CDR2: DFQATT and SNEGSKA (reference sequence). Trimming took 3 bases from V and 5 from J; bases not matched to a gene: 11. Here the CDR3 reads CSASSIGTGWETQYF. DNA of the CDR3: TGCAGTGCTAGCAGTATAGGGACAGGTTGGGAGACCCAGTACTTC.

This clonotype was counted at least ten times. The chain carries TRBV19 and TRBJ2-7; D is possibly TRBD1 (6 bases). The germline V and J ends were trimmed by 3 bases and 1 base, with 7 bases remaining between them. This CDR3 is built from 13 residues. The germline V gene encodes CDR1 LNHDA and CDR2 SQIVND (reference sequence). CDR3 DNA: TGTGCCAGTAGTATTACAGGGTCCTACGAGCAGTACTTC. Residues: CASSITGSYEQYF.

This clonotype has at least ten counts. V and J are TRBV20-1 and TRBJ2-5, with TRBD2 matching over 11 bases. The CDR3 has 16 residues. Trimming cost V 3 bases and J 2 bases; bases outside gene matches: 8. Germline assignment: CDR1 DFQATT and CDR2 SNEGSKA (reference sequence). The CDR3 DNA reads TGCAGTGCTAGTCAAGTAGCGGGGGGGCCTCAAGAGACCCAGTACTTC. This gives the protein CSASQVAGGPQETQYF.

This clonotype was seen many times. The chain has TRBV29-1 and TRBJ1-1; D is undetermined. V shed 3 bases and J shed 3 bases, with 8 bases lying between them. The CDR3 extends over 12 amino acids. Germline V gene lookup returns CDR1 SQVTM and CDR2 ANQGSEA. Written as DNA, the CDR3 is TGCAGCGTTGATGAAGGGTACACTGAAGCTTTCTTT. Protein product: CSVDEGYTEAFF. The complete variable domain, with remaining parts taken from reference TRBV29-1 and TRBJ1-1, reads SAVISQKPSRDICQRGTSLTIQCQVDSQVTMMFWYRQQPGQSLTLIATANQGSEATYESGFVIDKFPISRPNLTFSTLTVSNMSPEDSSIYLCSVDEGYTEAFFGQGTRLTVV.

Concerning this clonotype itself: Germline and junction disagree at one end, which may indicate a read error. CDR3 nucleotides: TGTGCCGGCAGTCGGGCGGGTTTTCCTGAAGCTTTCTTT. Translated, it gives CAGSRAGFPEAFF. The J gene is TRBJ1-1, the V gene TRBV6-1; D uncertain. Germline loops: CDR1 MNHNS, CDR2 SASEGT. This CDR3 region has 13 residues.

Worth noting for this clonotype: A much bigger clone sits one base away, suggesting this may be a read error. The rearrangement joins TRBV10-3 to TRBJ1-2; no clear D gene. The germline V and J ends were trimmed by 6 bases and 2 bases, with 7 bases remaining between them. The CDR3 is 12 residues long. Germline assignment: CDR1 ENHRY and CDR2 SYGVKD. CDR3 sequence (DNA): TGTGCCATCAGACAGACGAACTATGGCTACACCTTC. Residues: CAIRQTNYGYTF.

CDR3 DNA sequence: TGTGCCAGCAGTGATCGCGGGACAGGGAATAATTCACCCCTCCACTTT. Amino acid sequence: CASSDRGTGNNSPLHF. The chain has TRBV25-1 and TRBJ1-6; TRBD1 aligns across 9 bases. Germline values: CDR1 MGHDK, CDR2 SYGVNS. V lost 3 bases, J lost 5 bases, and 5 bases stayed unmatched. There are 16 residues in the CDR3.

This clonotype was found many times. The chain uses TRBV6-6 and TRBJ2-7; TRBD2 matches at 11 bases. This CDR3 is built from 17 residues. Germline values: CDR1 MNHNY, CDR2 SVGAGI (reference sequence). The trim removed 0 bases at V and 0 bases at J, leaving 4 bases unmatched. The DNA for the CDR3 is TGTGCCAGCAGTTACTCGAGACTAGCGGGACCCTCCTACGAGCAGTACTTC. This translates into CASSYSRLAGPSYEQYF.

The chain uses TRBV15 and TRBJ2-3; D gene unclear. CDR1 and CDR2 from the germline V gene are LNHNV and YYDKDF (reference sequence). The V and J ends lost 1 base and 2 bases respectively, with 4 bases between them. The CDR3 length is 13 residues. The CDR3 DNA follows: TGTGCCACCAGCAGAGCTCCCACAGATACGCAGTATTTT. This codes for CATSRAPTDTQYF.

The J gene is TRBJ2-3, the V gene TRBV7-8; D is perhaps TRBD1 or TRBD2 (5 bases each). This CDR3 contains 16 residues. V was trimmed by 5 bases and J by 4 bases, leaving 19 bases between them. CDR1 and CDR2 (germline): SGHVS, FQNEAQ. CDR3 loop: CASSGPGPSFPDTQYF. DNA of the CDR3: TGTGCCAGCAGCGGACCGGGACCCTCGTTCCCAGATACGCAGTATTTT.

This clonotype has just a few counts. The chain has TRBV10-3 and TRBJ1-3; 10 nucleotides align to TRBD1. This CDR3 spans 15 amino acids. Looked up from germline, CDR1 is ENHRY and CDR2 is SYGVKD. V lost 11 bases, J lost 2 bases, and 9 bases stayed unmatched. The CDR3 nucleotides read TGTGCCGGCTCTTCCGGGACAGGGGCTGGAAACACCATATATTTT. Protein product: CAGSSGTGAGNTIYF.